These 8 T cell receptor beta chains were sequenced from one sample in a study. TCRdb re-analysed the RT-PCR reads in MiXCR, keeping a single row per CDR3 protein. The data hold more than 600,000 distinct CDR3 sequences, with about 14% observed a single time. The sequenced sample consisted of memory CD4+ T cells from blood. Receptor source: a female donor in good health, serving as a healthy control.

This clonotype was seen ten or more times. The V call is TRBV12-3 or TRBV12-4, the J call TRBJ1-1; tentative D call: TRBD1 (5 bases). Trimming took off 3 bases at V and 3 bases at J, with 11 bases between the two ends. The CDR3 spans 14 residues. The CDR3 reads CASSLTLRDTEAFF. The CDR3, as DNA: TGTGCCAGCAGTTTGACACTCAGGGACACTGAAGCTTTCTTT.

At least ten counts were recorded for this clonotype. This sequence joins TRBV20-1 and TRBJ1-5; a weak D match, TRBD1 (6 bases). This CDR3 region has 12 residues. Germline V gene data show CDR1 as DFQATT and CDR2 as SNEGSKA (reference sequence). V dropped 4 bases and J dropped 4 bases, with 8 bases sitting between them. CDR3 coding DNA: TGCAGTGCTATAGGGGGAAATCAGCCCCAGCATTTT. It yields the protein CSAIGGNQPQHF.

The rearrangement joins TRBV6-2 or TRBV6-3 to TRBJ2-3, with D unresolved. Deletions cut 5 bases from V and 2 bases from J, with 11 bases between. Germline V lookup: CDR1 MNHEY, CDR2 SVGEGT. This CDR3 comprises 14 residues. CDR3 sequence (DNA): TGTGCCAGCAGTCCTACACAATTCACAGATACGCAGTATTTT. This gives the protein CASSPTQFTDTQYF.

This rearrangement joins TRBV4-2 to TRBJ2-7; TRBD2 aligns across 8 bases. J gave up 4 bases and V 7 bases, and 12 bases lay outside the gene matches. Germline CDR1 reads LGHNA; CDR2 reads YNFKEQ. The CDR3 totals 15 residues. The DNA of the CDR3 is TGTGCCAGCACCCCGACCGGGACTAGGAGGTACGAGCAGTACTTC. It codes for CASTPTGTRRYEQYF.

The chain is built from TRBV7-2 and TRBJ2-7; possible D gene TRBD2, 7 bases. Germline V CDR1 and CDR2: SGHTA, FQGNSA. V was clipped by 5 bases and J by 4 bases, with 18 bases between them. The CDR3 is 15 residues long. The CDR3 DNA is TGTGCCAGCAGCCCGGGGGGCTTTAGGGTTTACGAGCAGTACTTC. Amino acids: CASSPGGFRVYEQYF.

This clonotype has ten or more counts. J is TRBJ2-2 and V is TRBV10-3; perhaps TRBD2 as D (6 bases). This CDR3 contains 15 residues. In germline, CDR1 is ENHRY, CDR2 SYGVKD. The V and J ends lost 6 bases and 1 base respectively, with 12 bases between them. In nucleotides, the CDR3 is TGTGCCATCAGAGGAGGGAGCGGGAACACCGGGGAGCTGTTTTTT. It codes for CAIRGGSGNTGELFF.

This clonotype was picked up many times. This chain links TRBV4-3 with TRBJ1-3; D is unclear. Trimming took 0 bases from V and 0 from J, leaving 9 bases between them. CDR1 is LGHNA, CDR2 YSLEER, per germline. CDR3 length: 16 amino acids. The CDR3 here is CASSQDAAGSGNTIYF. DNA for the CDR3: TGCGCCAGCAGCCAAGACGCAGCAGGCTCTGGAAACACCATATATTTT.

The chain uses TRBV20-1 and TRBJ2-3; TRBD2 matches 12 bases. CDR3 length: 16 amino acids. The V and J ends lost 3 bases and 3 bases, in that order; junction bases with no gene match: 7. In germline, CDR1 is DFQATT, CDR2 SNEGSKA (reference sequence). The CDR3 is CSASVPTSGRTDTQYF. The CDR3 nucleotides are TGCAGTGCTAGCGTACCCACTAGCGGGAGGACAGATACGCAGTATTTT.